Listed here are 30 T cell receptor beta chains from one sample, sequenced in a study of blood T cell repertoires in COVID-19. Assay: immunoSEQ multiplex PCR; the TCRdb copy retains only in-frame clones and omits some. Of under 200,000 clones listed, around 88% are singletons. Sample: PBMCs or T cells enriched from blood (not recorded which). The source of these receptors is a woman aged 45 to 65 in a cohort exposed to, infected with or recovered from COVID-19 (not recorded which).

CDR3 in amino acids: CASSLDRGAGELFF. The CDR3 DNA sequence: TGTGCCAGCAGTTTAGATCGGGGAGCCGGGGAGCTGTTTTTT. The V gene is TRBV28, the J gene TRBJ2-2; tentative D call: TRBD2 (5 bases). Germline V gene data show CDR1 as MDHEN and CDR2 as SYDVKM. The CDR3 is made up of 14 amino acids. Trimming removed 2 bases from V and 6 bases from J, with 10 bases in between.

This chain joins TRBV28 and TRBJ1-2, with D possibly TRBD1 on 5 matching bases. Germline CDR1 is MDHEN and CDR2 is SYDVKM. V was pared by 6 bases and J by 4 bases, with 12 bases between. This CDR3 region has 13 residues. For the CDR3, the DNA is TGTGCCAGCAGCAATCGACAGAGCTATGGCTACACCTTC. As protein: CASSNRQSYGYTF.

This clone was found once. CDR3 amino acids: CSVTGQAGGNTEAFF. CDR3 coding DNA: TGCAGCGTCACCGGGCAAGCGGGGGGGAACACTGAAGCTTTCTTT. This chain uses TRBV29-1 with TRBJ1-1; tentative D call: TRBD1 (5 bases). Trimming cost V 6 bases and J 1 base, with 18 bases left between them. CDR3 length: 15 amino acids. In germline, CDR1 is SQVTM, CDR2 ANQGSEA.

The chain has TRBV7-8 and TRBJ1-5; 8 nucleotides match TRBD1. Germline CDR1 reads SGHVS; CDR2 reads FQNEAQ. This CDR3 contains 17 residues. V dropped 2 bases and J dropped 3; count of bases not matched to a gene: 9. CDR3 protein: CASSLYPQDRDNQPQHF. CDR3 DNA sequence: TGTGCCAGCAGCTTATACCCCCAGGACAGGGACAATCAGCCCCAGCATTTT.

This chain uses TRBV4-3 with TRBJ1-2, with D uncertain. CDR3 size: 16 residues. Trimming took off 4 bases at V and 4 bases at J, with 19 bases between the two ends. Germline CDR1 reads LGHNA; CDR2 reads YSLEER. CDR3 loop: CASSPSPSGGSYGYTF. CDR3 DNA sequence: TGCGCCAGCAGCCCCTCTCCCTCCGGAGGAAGCTATGGCTACACCTTC.

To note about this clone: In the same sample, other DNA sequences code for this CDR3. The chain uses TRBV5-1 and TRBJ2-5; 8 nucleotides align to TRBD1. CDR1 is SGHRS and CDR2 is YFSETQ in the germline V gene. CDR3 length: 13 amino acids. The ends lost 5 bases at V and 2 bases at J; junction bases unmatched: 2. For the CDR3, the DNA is TGCGCCAGCAGGGGGACAGGTCAAGAGACCCAGTACTTC. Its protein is CASRGTGQETQYF.

The CDR3 nucleotides read TGTGCCTGGAGTGCTGACTTGTATAATTCACCCCTCCACTTT. Its translation is CAWSADLYNSPLHF. The V and J genes are TRBV30 and TRBJ1-6, with D unclear. CDR3 length: 14 residues. V shed 1 base and J shed 4 bases, with 8 bases lying between them. The germline gives CDR1 GTSNPN, CDR2 SVGIG (reference sequence).

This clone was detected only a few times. For the CDR3, the DNA is TGTGCCAGCAGTTTAGGGCAGACTGAAGCTTTCTTT. Amino acids: CASSLGQTEAFF. The chain is built from TRBV12-3 or TRBV12-4 and TRBJ1-1, with D unresolved. V was pared by 1 base and J by 5 bases, with 5 bases between. The CDR3 runs to 12 residues.

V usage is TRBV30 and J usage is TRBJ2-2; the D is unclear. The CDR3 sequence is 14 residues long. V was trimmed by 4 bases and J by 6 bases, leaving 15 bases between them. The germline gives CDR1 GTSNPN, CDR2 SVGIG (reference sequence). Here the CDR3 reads CAWTWSGLAGELFF. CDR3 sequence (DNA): TGTGCCTGGACCTGGAGTGGCCTGGCCGGGGAGCTGTTTTTT.

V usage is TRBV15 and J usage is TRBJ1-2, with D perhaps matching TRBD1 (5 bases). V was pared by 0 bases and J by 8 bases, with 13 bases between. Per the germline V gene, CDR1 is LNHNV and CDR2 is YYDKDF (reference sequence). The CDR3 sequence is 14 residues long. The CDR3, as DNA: TGTGCCACCAGCAGAGATCGGACACTGGGGGGCTACACCTTC. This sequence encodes CATSRDRTLGGYTF. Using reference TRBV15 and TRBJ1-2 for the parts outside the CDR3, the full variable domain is DAMVIQNPRYQVTQFGKPVTLSCSQTLNHNVMYWYQQKSSQAPKLLFHYYDKDFNNEADTPDNFQSRRPNTSFCFLDIRSPGLGDTAMYLCATSRDRTLGGYTFGSGTRLTVV.

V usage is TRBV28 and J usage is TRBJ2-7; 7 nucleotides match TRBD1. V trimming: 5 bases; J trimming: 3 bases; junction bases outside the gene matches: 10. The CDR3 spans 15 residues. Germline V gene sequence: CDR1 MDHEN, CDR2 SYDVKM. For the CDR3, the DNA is TGTGCCAGCAGTCTCGGGACAGTCTCTAACTACGAGCAGTACTTC. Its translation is CASSLGTVSNYEQYF.

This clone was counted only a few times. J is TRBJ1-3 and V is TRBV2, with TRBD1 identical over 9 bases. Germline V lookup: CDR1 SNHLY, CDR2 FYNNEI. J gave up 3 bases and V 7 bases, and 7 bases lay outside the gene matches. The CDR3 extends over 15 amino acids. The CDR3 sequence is CASTEQGARGNTIYF. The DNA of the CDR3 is TGTGCCAGCACCGAACAGGGGGCGCGTGGAAACACCATATATTTT.

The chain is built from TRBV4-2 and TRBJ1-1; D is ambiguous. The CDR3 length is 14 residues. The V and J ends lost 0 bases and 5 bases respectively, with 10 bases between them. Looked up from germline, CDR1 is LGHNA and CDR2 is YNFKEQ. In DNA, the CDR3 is TGTGCCAGCAGCCAAGATCCCCGGGGTACTGAAGCTTTCTTT. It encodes CASSQDPRGTEAFF.

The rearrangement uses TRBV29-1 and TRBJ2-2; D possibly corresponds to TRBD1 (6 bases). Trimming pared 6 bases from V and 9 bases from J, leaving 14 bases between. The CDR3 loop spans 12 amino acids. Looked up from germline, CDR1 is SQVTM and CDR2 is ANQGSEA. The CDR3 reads CSVITGSRELFF. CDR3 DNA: TGCAGCGTGATTACAGGGTCCAGGGAGCTGTTTTTT.

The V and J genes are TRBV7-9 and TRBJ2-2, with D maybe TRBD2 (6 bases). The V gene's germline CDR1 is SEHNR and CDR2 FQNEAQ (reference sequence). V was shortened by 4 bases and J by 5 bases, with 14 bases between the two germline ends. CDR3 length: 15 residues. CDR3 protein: CASSSMGGWTGELFF. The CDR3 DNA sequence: TGTGCCAGCAGCTCTATGGGGGGATGGACCGGGGAGCTGTTTTTT.

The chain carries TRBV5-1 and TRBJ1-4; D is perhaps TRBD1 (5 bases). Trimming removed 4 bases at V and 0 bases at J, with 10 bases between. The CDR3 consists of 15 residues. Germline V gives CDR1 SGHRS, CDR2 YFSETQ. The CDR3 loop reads CASSPDTSTNEKLFF. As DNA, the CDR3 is TGCGCCAGCAGCCCGGACACTTCAACTAATGAAAAACTGTTTTTT.

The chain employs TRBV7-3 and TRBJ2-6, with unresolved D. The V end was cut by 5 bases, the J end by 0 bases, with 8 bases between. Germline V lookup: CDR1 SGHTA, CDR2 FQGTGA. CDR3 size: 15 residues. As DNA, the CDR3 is TGTGCCAGCAGCCCCCTTAGCTCTGGGGCCAACGTCCTGACTTTC. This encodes CASSPLSSGANVLTF.

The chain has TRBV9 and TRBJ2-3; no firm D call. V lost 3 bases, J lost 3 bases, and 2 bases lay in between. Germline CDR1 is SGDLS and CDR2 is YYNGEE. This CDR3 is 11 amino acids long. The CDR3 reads CASSATDTQYF. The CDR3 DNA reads TGTGCCAGCAGCGCAACAGATACGCAGTATTTT.

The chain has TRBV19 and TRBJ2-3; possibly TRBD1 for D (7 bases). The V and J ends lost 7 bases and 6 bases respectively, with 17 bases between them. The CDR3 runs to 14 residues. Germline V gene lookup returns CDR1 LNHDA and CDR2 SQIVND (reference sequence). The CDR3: CASNRQGLGDTQYF. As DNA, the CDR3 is TGTGCCAGTAACAGACAGGGACTCGGGGATACGCAGTATTTT.

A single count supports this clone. CDR3 in amino acids: CASTLRGLSNSPLHF. CDR3 DNA: TGTGCCAGTACATTAAGGGGGCTTAGTAATTCACCCCTCCACTTT. J is TRBJ1-6 and V is TRBV7-2; 7 nucleotides agree with TRBD1. CDR3 length equals 15 residues. With 9 bases clipped from V and 6 bases from J, the junction kept 11 bases outside the gene matches. Germline-derived CDR1 and CDR2 are SGHTA and FQGNSA.

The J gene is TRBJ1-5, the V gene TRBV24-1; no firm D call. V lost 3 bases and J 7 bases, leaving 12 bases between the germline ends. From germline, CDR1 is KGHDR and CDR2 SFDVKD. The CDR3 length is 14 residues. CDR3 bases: TGTGCCACCAGTGATAGTGGCAGGTCGCAGCCCCAGCATTTT. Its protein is CATSDSGRSQPQHF.

The CDR3 bases are TGTGCCAGCAGTTACTTCGGTAGCGGGAGAGTCAATGAGCAGTTCTTC. Translation gives CASSYFGSGRVNEQFF. The chain carries TRBV6-5 and TRBJ2-1, with 9 bases matching TRBD2. Germline lookup yields CDR1 MNHEY and CDR2 SVGAGI. J was trimmed by 6 bases and V by 1 base; bases with no gene match: 7. The length of the CDR3 is 16 residues.

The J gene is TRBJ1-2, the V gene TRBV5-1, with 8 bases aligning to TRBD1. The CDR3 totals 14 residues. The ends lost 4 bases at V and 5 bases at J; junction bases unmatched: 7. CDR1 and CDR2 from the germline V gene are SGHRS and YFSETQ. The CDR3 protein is CASSTGQGGYGYTF. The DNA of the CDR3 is TGCGCCAGCAGCACCGGACAGGGTGGATATGGCTACACCTTC.

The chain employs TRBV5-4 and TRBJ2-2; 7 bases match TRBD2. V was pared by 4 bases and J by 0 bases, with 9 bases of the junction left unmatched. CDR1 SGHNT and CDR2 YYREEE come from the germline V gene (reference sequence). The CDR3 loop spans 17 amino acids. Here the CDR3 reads CASSEPGAGANTGELFF. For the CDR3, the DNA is TGTGCCAGCAGCGAACCCGGGGCGGGGGCGAACACCGGGGAGCTGTTTTTT.

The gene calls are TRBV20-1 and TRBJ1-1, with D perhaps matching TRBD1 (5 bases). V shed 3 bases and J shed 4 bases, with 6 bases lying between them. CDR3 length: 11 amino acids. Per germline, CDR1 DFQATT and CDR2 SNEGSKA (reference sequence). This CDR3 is CSARGGTEAFF. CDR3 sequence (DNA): TGCAGTGCTAGGGGGGGCACTGAAGCTTTCTTT.

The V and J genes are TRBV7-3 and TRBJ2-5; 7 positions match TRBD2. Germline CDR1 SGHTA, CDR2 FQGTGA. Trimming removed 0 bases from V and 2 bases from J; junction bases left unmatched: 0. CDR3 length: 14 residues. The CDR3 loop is CASSLTGGQETQYF. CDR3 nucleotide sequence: TGTGCCAGCAGCTTAACGGGGGGGCAAGAGACCCAGTACTTC.

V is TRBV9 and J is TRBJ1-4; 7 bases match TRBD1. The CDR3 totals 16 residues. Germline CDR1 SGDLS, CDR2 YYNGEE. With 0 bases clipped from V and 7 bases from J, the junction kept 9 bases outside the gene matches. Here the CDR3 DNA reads TGTGCCAGCAGCGTAGGTGCCCAGGGACAGATTGAAAAACTGTTTTTT. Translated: CASSVGAQGQIEKLFF.

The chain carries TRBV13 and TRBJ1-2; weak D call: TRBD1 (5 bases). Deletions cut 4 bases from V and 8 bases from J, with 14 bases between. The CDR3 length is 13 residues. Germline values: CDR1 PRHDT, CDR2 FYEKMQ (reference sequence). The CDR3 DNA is TGTGCCAGCAGCTCAATCTCAGGGCAAGGCTACACCTTC. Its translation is CASSSISGQGYTF.

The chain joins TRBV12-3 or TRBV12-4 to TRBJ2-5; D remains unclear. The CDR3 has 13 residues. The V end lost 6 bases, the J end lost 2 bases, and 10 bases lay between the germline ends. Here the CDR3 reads CASRIDKQETQYF. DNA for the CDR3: TGTGCCAGCAGGATCGACAAACAAGAGACCCAGTACTTC.

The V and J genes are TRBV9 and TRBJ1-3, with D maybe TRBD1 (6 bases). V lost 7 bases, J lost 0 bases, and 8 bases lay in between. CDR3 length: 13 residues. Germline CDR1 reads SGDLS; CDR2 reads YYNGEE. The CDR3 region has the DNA TGTGCCAGCGGACAGAGCTCTGGAAACACCATATATTTT. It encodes CASGQSSGNTIYF.